The T cell receptor (beta chain) described here comes from a study of T cell repertoires and Cas9 in healthy adults. The overall study: Characterization of SpCas9-reactive CD4 and CD8 T cells covered multi-effector potency, cytotoxicity and lineage.

Sequencing used immunoSEQ multiplex PCR; TCRdb keeps in-frame clones, though not all of them. The data show over 14,000 clones, with nearly 90% seen just once and approximately 1.5% held by the top ten. Comment on this clone: Its antigen remains unknown.

There are 17 residues in the CDR3. The V gene end was trimmed by 5 bases and the J gene end by 2 bases; junction bases not matched to a gene: 5. Germline V CDR1 and CDR2: SGHTA, FQGNSA. Study findings and constraints: Reportedly, SpCas9-reactive effector T cell proliferation and function were mitigated by SpCas9-reactive Tregs in vitro.

The sample was Tregs (CD4+, CD25+, CD127-, CD137-, CD154-) from PBMCs; culture status not recorded. The sequence derives from a human donor in good health. The chain combines TRBV7-2 with TRBJ2-3; 15 nucleotides line up with TRBD2. The CDR3 sequence: CASSLGLAGGFTDTQYF. Written as DNA, the CDR3 is TGTGCCAGCAGCCTCGGACTAGCGGGAGGGTTCACAGATACGCAGTATTTT. Combining the CDR3 with reference TRBV7-2 and TRBJ2-3 gives the whole variable domain GAGVSQSPSNKVTEKGKDVELRCDPISGHTALYWYRQSLGQGLEFLIYFQGNSAPDKSGLPSDRFSAERTGGSVSTLTIQRTQQEDSAVYLCASSLGLAGGFTDTQYFGPGTRLTVL.